The clone carrying this T cell receptor beta chain has a single count. No antigen is known for it. Per the germline V gene, CDR1 is DFQATT and CDR2 is SNEGSKA (reference sequence). The CDR3 spans 13 residues. Germline trimming cut 6 bases from V and 5 bases from J; bases unmatched to any gene: 8. The sample belongs to a study of T-cell memory formation after mild COVID-19. At the level of the study: Clustering of TCRs was largely donor specific. Findings and limits, study-wide: The appearance of some responding clones in pre-infection memory suggested that cross-reactive memory joined. Clones contracting day 15 to 85 were balanced CD4/CD8; later expanders leaned CD4+.

TCRdb re-analysed the 5' RACE reads in MiXCR, keeping a single row per CDR3 protein. Altogether hundreds of thousands of distinct CDR3 sequences are present, roughly 20% being singletons, with the ten largest covering approximately 22%. The origin of this receptor is a man between 18 and 29 years old who had mild COVID-19 (a few samples of this study predate the infection). Cell type and time point are not known. The chain carries TRBV20-1 and TRBJ2-5; 8 bases align to TRBD2. The sample taken for sequencing was PBMCs or a T cell subset sorted from them (not recorded which). The CDR3: CSAMKSGGETQYF. In DNA form, the CDR3 reads TGCAGTGCCATGAAGAGCGGGGGCGAGACCCAGTACTTC.